This is a list of T cell receptor beta chains from one sample in a study of human T cells and chemical hapten exposure. TCRdb used MiXCR to reprocess the RACE reads, holding one entry per CDR3 protein. Seen here are tens of thousands of distinct CDR3 sequences, approximately 9.9% observed once, and the top ten hold roughly 5.3%. The sequenced sample was whole blood, obtained in connection with sensitization to the hapten diphenylcyclopropenone (DPC). The receptors derive from a woman in her forties or fifties with alopecia areata. Some clones in this sample may be carry-over from other donors' samples. CDR3s include the opening cysteine and the closing phenylalanine or tryptophan. Each record gives: clone size, J gene, V gene, D gene, CDR3 DNA, CDR3 protein. D genes are given only for firm matches. Rows may omit the clone size; those that give it use once, few, many or a size class.

many,TRBJ2-4,TRBV12-3/TRBV12-4,NA,TGTGCCAGCAGTGAAAATTACCTAGCCAAAAACATTCAGTACTTC,CASSENYLAKNIQYF
NA,TRBJ1-1,TRBV6-2/TRBV6-3,TRBD1,TGTGCCAGCAGTTACACAGACAGGGGAGGCACTGAAGCTTTCTTT,CASSYTDRGGTEAFF
many,TRBJ2-7,TRBV28,NA,TGTGCCAGCAACACCCTCACAGGGAAGCAGTACTTC,CASNTLTGKQYF
many,TRBJ2-1,TRBV11-2,TRBD1,TGTGCCAGCAGCTTAGTCAAGGGACAGCACAATGAGCAGTTCTTC,CASSLVKGQHNEQFF
NA,TRBJ2-1,TRBV12-5,TRBD2,TGTGCTAGTGGTGTCCAGCGGGACCTCATCTACAATGAGCAGTTCTTC,CASGVQRDLIYNEQFF
many,TRBJ1-4,TRBV18,NA,TGTGCCAGCTCACCGGGACGCAATAATGAAAAACTGTTTTTT,CASSPGRNNEKLFF
NA,TRBJ2-7,TRBV20-1,NA,TGCAGTGCTAGAGGGCGCGGGACAGATCACTACGAGCAGTACTTC,CSARGRGTDHYEQYF
many,TRBJ1-1,TRBV2,NA,TGTGCCAGCCGTTGGACATACACTGAAGCTTTCTTT,CASRWTYTEAFF
NA,TRBJ1-6,TRBV27,TRBD1,TGTGCCAGCAGTCAGACCGCCCGGGACAGGGTTTCACCCCTCCACTTT,CASSQTARDRVSPLHF
medium-sized,TRBJ1-1,TRBV12-3/TRBV12-4,NA,TGTGCCAGCAGTTTATGGGACACGAACACTGAAGCTTTCTTT,CASSLWDTNTEAFF
many,TRBJ1-5,TRBV30,TRBD1,TGTGCCTGGAGTCGCCGGAGAGGACAGGGGGCGGTTAGCAATCAGCCCCAGCATTTT,CAWSRRRGQGAVSNQPQHF
few,TRBJ2-1,TRBV28,TRBD2,TGTGCCAGCAGTCCTCCCCTATGGACTAGCGGGAGGACTTACAATGAGCAGTTCTTC,CASSPPLWTSGRTYNEQFF
few,TRBJ1-2,TRBV28,NA,TGTGCCAGCAGGGCCGGACAGCAGGCTTTTGGCTACACCTTC,CASRAGQQAFGYTF
NA,TRBJ2-7,TRBV18,TRBD1,TGTGCCAGCTCACCAGGGACAGGGGCTCTCTACGAGCAGTACTTC,CASSPGTGALYEQYF
few,TRBJ1-2,TRBV5-1,NA,TGCGCCAGCAGCCTGTCAAGAAACTATGGCTACACCTTC,CASSLSRNYGYTF
many,TRBJ2-1,TRBV29-1,NA,TGCAGCGTGGGGACAACCCGAACCGATTACAATGAGCAGTTCTTC,CSVGTTRTDYNEQFF
few,TRBJ2-3,TRBV28,NA,TGTGCCAGCAGTTTCTCCGCGTCGGGAGTTCAGACAGATACGCAGTATTTT,CASSFSASGVQTDTQYF
many,TRBJ1-1,TRBV12-3/TRBV12-4,TRBD1,TGTGCCAGCAGTTTAGGGGACAGGGAGGACACTGAAGCTTTCTTT,CASSLGDREDTEAFF